The text below deals with one T cell receptor beta chain. Here immunoSEQ multiplex PCR was the method, and the copy in TCRdb shows in-frame clones only, minus some. The data show 120,000 or so clones, about 92% seen once. The data were obtained in a study of control samples from healthy donors and cancer patients. Sample: PBMCs. The TCR originated in a man between 45 and 60 years old with head and neck cancer.

The CDR3: CASSQDPPGVVRQYF. In DNA, the CDR3 is TGTGCCAGCAGCCAAGACCCGCCGGGGGTAGTGCGGCAGTACTTC. The gene calls are TRBV3-1 (or the pseudogene TRBV3-2) and TRBJ2-7, with D possibly matching TRBD2 (6 bases). Trimming removed 0 bases from V and 9 bases from J, with 18 bases in between. The germline V gene has CDR1 LGHDT and CDR2 YNNKEL (reference sequence). The CDR3 has 15 residues.